This TCR beta chain was captured in a study of cytomegalovirus exposure and HLA in healthy donors (dated by TCRdb to 2016 to 2017). Regarding the research as a whole: An earlier analysis of some 500 of the donors reported 276 Gb of sequence data and approximately 110 million unique TCR beta sequences from about 179 million T cells. The number of typed donors differed by locus: roughly 629-630 for A, B, C, DRB1 and DQB1; about 520 for DQA1; some 610 for DPA1; and some 430 for DPB1. The study aimed to test whether signatures of past pathogen exposure could be identified by cataloging public T cell receptors. Among around 400 genotyped donors of the cohort, an average of about 220,000 unique TCR beta nucleotide sequences was sequenced per donor, of which about 18% were non-productive. HLA typing included class I and class II loci at four-digit resolution. Alongside the repertoire data, information on donor age, sex, ethnicity and CMV serostatus was compiled. Every repertoire in the discovery cohort had been generated on one and the same sequencing platform. A later genetic analysis took genome-wide SNP genotypes for about three fifths of the 666 donors and used that subset as a discovery cohort. The genetic ancestry cluster associated with self-reported Caucasian donors included over 65% of the roughly 400 genotyped donors. The later analysis used no new phenotypic data to find candidate immune exposures, relying instead on TCR beta sequences and their occurrence across donors. A later analysis re-examined previously published TCR beta repertoires from 500 to 700 donors and added high-resolution HLA genotyping to investigate patterns of TCR occurrence. To decide whether each TCR beta V gene segment behaved as functional or pseudogenic, an earlier analysis of some 540 of the donors relied on high-throughput TCR beta sequencing. The T cell repertoires of some 670 subjects were profiled by immunosequencing and related to cytomegalovirus serostatus. Because of strong linkage in the cohort, roughly five DR-DQ haplotypes were treated as single units for association and clustering. To predict cytomegalovirus infection status, the study brought together high-throughput TCR immunosequencing, statistical association of individual TCRs with disease status, and machine learning. A separate validation cohort of 100 to 150 different subjects was used in addition to the roughly 670-subject first cohort. Around 320 gigabases of sequencing data and tens of millions of unique TCR sequences were included in an early release covering over 600 HLA-typed donors. Points the paper makes about the study in general: The study listed approximately 160 TCR beta chains as associated with cytomegalovirus. According to a later analysis, TCR association rates differed among HLA loci, with DRB1 alleles showing the most associated TCRs and HLA-C alleles showing the fewest. The only immune exposure information available for the cohort was CMV serostatus. In an earlier analysis of some 540 of the donors, most TCR beta V segments appeared in productive rearrangements about 87% or about 30% of the time, broadly matching IMGT annotations. Correlated functional status among segregating V segments might reflect linkage disequilibrium, but an unknown experimental factor could not be ruled out. The sequencing pipeline was judged likely to have produced a cluster of highly shared sequence variants as a technical artifact. In both the original and validation cohorts, the classifier was reported to diagnose cytomegalovirus status with high specificity and sensitivity. In a later analysis, HLA-associated TCR beta chains were found to be more clonally expanded and to have lower generation probabilities than equally common non-associated chains. According to a later genetic analysis, donors in an Asian-associated ancestry cluster had fewer N-insertions in productive TCRs than the approximately 670-donor mean. The authors suggested that the approach could potentially be extended to other disease states and immunological phenotypes. In a later analysis, around 15,000 TCR beta sequences were associated with specific HLA alleles at a false discovery rate of 0.05. The cohort was sequenced for TCR beta chains only, and without alpha or paired-chain data the features that could be detected were limited. Roughly uniform sequencing depth across donors was assumed in presence/absence analyses, although this assumption may not hold. In a later analysis, most CMV-associated TCR beta chains were found to appear HLA-restricted, with HLA associations seemingly driven largely by CMV exposure. V-gene and J-gene trimming of TCR beta chains was associated with a missense DCLRE1C variant in a later genetic analysis, and the association was replicated in an independent cohort. In vitro tests confirmed that a few of the cytomegalovirus-associated TCR beta chains recognize cytomegalovirus antigens. Across donors, most TCR sequences were observed very rarely, whereas some public TCRs were present in many individuals. Because HLA typing was missing for some donors at each locus, association tests included only the typed subset. A further reported finding was that TCR beta sequences accurately predicted the HLA-A and HLA-B alleles for most subjects in the first cohort. Several of the top co-occurrence clusters appeared to be linked to parvovirus B19, influenza, CMV and Epstein-Barr virus, according to a later analysis. Some IMGT-functional V segments, including TRBV6-2 and TRBV6-3, could not be distinguished by the 87-base-pair reads and were therefore excluded. Strong co-occurrence of HLA alleles, especially DR and DQ, made assigning TCR associations to individual alleles difficult. Because counts were too low, roughly 16 rarely observed V segments, including chromosome 9 orphons, were left out of the earlier analysis of some 640 of the donors.

Taken from cysteine to phenylalanine, the CDR3 has 16 residues. The sequence is cut down to CDR3 DNA, 48 bases in frame from base 1. After removal of 7 bases from V and 1 base from J, the junction retains 13 bases not matched to a gene. According to the germline V gene, CDR1 reads SQVTM and CDR2 reads ANQGSEA. The library was made by the immunoSEQ multiplex PCR assay. The multiplex PCR relied on a mix of 60 forward primers for TCR Vbeta segments and 13 reverse primers for TCR Jbeta segments. The CDR3 region of rearranged TCR beta genes was amplified from genomic DNA with a multiplex PCR assay. The amplified TCR beta libraries were sequenced on the Illumina HiSeq System as 87-base-pair reads. In the paper's pipeline: A later analysis tallied some 79 million unique TCR beta chains across the approximately 670 repertoires, and about 12 million of those chains were shared by two or more donors. Raw reads were error-corrected and collapsed into unique sequences with a nearest-neighbor algorithm that merged closely related sequences to remove PCR and sequencing errors. V, D and J gene segments were assigned by aligning CDR3 sequences to IMGT reference sequences. For a sequence to be retained, a match of at least six nucleotides was required to both a V gene segment and a J gene segment. Rearrangements were classified as productive when the CDR3 lacked stop codons and remained in frame with V and J, and all other rearrangements were classified as non-productive. Following IMGT convention, CDR3 was defined as the stretch from the second conserved V-encoded cysteine up to the conserved J-encoded phenylalanine. Sequences without an unambiguous match to a single V gene segment were excluded from the earlier analysis of about 600 of the donors. In an earlier analysis of roughly 600 of the donors, a V segment was called functional when productive rearrangements were above 56.7%, and segregating when the standard deviation between donors exceeded 5%. A statistical classification framework was built to diagnose cytomegalovirus status from the catalog of TCR beta chain sequences. V and J gene assignment, in a later analysis, came from comparing TCR nucleotide sequences with IMGT/GENE-DB human TR gene sequences. Using the TCRdist pipeline, a later analysis assigned CDR3 sequences along with most-parsimonious VDJ recombination scenarios. In a later analysis, every TCR beta chain was defined by the combination of its CDR3 amino acid sequence and its V-gene family, and reads without a unique V-gene family were dropped. In a later analysis, some 600 highly shared, low-generation-probability nucleotide sequences were removed to address suspected cross-contamination and a sequencing artifact. In a later analysis, a clonal expansion index was calculated for each public chain from normalized within-repertoire ranks of inferred template counts. A later analysis computed generation probabilities with a VDJ recombination model fitted to out-of-frame rearrangements, and checked the results against IGoR. A later analysis scored TCR-TCR, TCR-HLA and TCR-CMV co-occurrence with hypergeometric tests, applying a repertoire-size bias correction to TCR pairs. False discovery rates were estimated in a later analysis by permuting HLA or CMV assignments 20 times. In a later analysis, co-occurring TCRs were grouped using DBSCAN, with TCRdist sequence similarity added in when clustering inside HLA-allele-positive subsets. For co-occurrence clustering, repertoires with fewer than 30,000 or more than 120,000 public chains were excluded, along with 4 to 6 repertoires with anomalous nucleotide sharing. Entries here come from immuneACCESS through TCRdb and include only in-frame sequences with V and J called. Some clones fail to appear in such tables; in the studies checked, an unresolved V gene covers under half of the shortfall, and the cause of the remainder is unknown. From that table come the V and J calls and clone size; the DNA was used to work out D and trimming. A total of about 160,000 clones appear in this sample, approximately 76% of them only once. About 2.1% of the sample is held by the ten biggest clonotypes.

The cohort comprised approximately 700 healthy bone marrow donors. At the time of sampling, all cohort members were nominally healthy, though unrecorded immune exposures were likely present. The donor tested CMV seronegative, placing the donor among the 350 or so seronegative members of the cohort. Each donor provided a peripheral blood sample, and peripheral blood mononuclear cells were used for TCR beta sequencing. Genomic DNA was extracted from the blood cell samples with the Qiagen DNeasy Blood Extraction Kit. In the case of this clone: Its antigen specificity is not known. Base qualities are not provided; no much larger clone lies one nucleotide away.

The chain employs TRBV29-1 and TRBJ2-3, with 8 bases matching TRBD2. The clonotype was recovered from a female donor in good health and CMV-seronegative. Specimen: PBMCs. This receptor carries the CDR3 CSARKGLAGGTDTQYF. The sequenced DNA is TGCAGCGCACGAAAAGGACTAGCTGGGGGCACAGATACGCAGTATTTT.